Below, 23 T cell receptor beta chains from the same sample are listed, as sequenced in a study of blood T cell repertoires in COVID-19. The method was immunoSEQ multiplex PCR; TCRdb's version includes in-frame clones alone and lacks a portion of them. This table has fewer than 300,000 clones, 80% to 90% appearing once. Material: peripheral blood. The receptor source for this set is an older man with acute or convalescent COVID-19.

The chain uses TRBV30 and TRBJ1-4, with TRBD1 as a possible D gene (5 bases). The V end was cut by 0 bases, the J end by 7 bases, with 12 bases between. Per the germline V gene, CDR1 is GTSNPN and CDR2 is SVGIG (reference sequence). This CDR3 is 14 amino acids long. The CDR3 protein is CAWSVGQGGEKLFF. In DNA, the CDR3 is TGTGCCTGGAGTGTAGGGCAGGGTGGTGAAAAACTGTTTTTT.

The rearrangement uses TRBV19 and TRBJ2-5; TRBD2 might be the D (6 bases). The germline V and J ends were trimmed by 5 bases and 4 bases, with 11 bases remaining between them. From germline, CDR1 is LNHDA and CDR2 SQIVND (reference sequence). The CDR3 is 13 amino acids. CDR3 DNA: TGTGCCAGTAGTCTAGGGAGGCGAGAGACCCAGTACTTC. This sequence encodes CASSLGRRETQYF.

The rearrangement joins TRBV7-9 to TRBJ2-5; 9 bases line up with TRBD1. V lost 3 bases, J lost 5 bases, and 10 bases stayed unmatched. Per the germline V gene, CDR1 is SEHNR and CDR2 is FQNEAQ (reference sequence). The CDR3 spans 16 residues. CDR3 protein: CASSLGQGVPTETQYF. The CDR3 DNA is TGTGCCAGCAGCTTGGGACAGGGTGTCCCAACGGAGACCCAGTACTTC.

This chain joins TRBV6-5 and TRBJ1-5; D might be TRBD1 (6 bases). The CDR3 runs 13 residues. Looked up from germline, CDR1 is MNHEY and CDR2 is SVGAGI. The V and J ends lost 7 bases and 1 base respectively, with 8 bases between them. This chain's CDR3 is CASMRGSNQPQHF. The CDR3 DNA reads TGTGCCAGCATGAGGGGGAGCAATCAGCCCCAGCATTTT.

The chain's CDR3 is CASSGTGANVLTF. DNA for the CDR3: TGTGCCAGCAGCGGGACAGGGGCCAACGTCCTGACTTTC. The V and J genes are TRBV21-1 and TRBJ2-6; TRBD1, the D gene given by the table, was not confirmed from the DNA. TRBV21-1 is a pseudogene segment. The CDR3 loop spans 13 amino acids.

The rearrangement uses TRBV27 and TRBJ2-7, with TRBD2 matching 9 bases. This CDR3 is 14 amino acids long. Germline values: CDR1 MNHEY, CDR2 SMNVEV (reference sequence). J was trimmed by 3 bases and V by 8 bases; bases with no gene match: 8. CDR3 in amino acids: CASRLAGANYEQYF. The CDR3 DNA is TGTGCCAGCCGCTTAGCGGGGGCCAACTACGAGCAGTACTTC.

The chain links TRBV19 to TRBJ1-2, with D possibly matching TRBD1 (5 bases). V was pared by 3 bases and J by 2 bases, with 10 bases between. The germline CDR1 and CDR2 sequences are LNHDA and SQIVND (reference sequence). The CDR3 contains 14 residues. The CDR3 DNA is TGTGCCAGTAGTATCGGACAACTAAACTATGGCTACACCTTC. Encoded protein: CASSIGQLNYGYTF.

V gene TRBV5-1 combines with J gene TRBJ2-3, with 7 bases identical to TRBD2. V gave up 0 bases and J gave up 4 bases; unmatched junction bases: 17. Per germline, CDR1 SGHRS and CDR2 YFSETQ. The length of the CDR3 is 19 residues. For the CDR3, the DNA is TGCGCCAGCAGCTTGGCTGGGGAATTGAGGGAGGGCCGCTCAGATACGCAGTATTTT. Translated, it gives CASSLAGELREGRSDTQYF.

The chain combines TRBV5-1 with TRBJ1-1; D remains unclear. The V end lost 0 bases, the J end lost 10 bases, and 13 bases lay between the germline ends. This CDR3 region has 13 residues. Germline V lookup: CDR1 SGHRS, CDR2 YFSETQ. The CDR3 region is CASSLGSGNGAFF. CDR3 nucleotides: TGCGCCAGCAGCTTGGGTTCTGGCAATGGAGCTTTCTTT.

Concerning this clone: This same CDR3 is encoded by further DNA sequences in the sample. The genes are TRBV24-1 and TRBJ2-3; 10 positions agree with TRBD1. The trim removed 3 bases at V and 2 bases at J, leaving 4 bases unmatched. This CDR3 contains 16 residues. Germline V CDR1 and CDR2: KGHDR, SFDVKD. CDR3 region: CATSDAGTGVTDTQYF. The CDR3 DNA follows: TGTGCCACCAGTGATGCCGGGACAGGGGTCACAGATACGCAGTATTTT.

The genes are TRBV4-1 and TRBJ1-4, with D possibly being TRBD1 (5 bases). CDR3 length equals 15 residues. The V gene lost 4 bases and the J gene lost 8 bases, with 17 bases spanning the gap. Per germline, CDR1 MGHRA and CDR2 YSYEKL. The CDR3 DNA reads TGCGCCAGCAGCCCCGGGGGGGACGTCGTAGAAAAACTGTTTTTT. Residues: CASSPGGDVVEKLFF.

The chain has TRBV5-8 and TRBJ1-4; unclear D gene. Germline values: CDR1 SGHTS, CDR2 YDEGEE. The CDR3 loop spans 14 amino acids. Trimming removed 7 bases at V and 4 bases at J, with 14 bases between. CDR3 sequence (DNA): TGTGCCAGCTTTTTTTGGGCAGATAATGAAAAACTGTTTTTT. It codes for CASFFWADNEKLFF.

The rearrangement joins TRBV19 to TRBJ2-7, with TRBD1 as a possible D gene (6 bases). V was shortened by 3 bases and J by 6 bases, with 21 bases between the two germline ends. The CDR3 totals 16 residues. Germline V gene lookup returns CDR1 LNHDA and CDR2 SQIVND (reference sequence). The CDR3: CASSIRAQGEKTEQYF. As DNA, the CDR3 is TGTGCCAGTAGTATTAGGGCACAGGGTGAGAAGACCGAGCAGTACTTC. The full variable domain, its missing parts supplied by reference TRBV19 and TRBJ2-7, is DGGITQSPKYLFRKEGQNVTLSCEQNLNHDAMYWYRQDPGQGLRLIYYSQIVNDFQKGDIAEGYSVSREKKESFPLTVTSAQKNPTAFYLCASSIRAQGEKTEQYFGPGTRLTVT.

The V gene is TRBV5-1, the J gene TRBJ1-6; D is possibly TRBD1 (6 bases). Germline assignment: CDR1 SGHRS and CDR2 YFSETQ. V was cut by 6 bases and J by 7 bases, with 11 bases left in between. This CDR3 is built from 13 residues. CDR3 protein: CASKQGGNSPLHF. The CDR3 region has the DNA TGCGCCAGCAAACAGGGAGGGAATTCACCCCTCCACTTT.

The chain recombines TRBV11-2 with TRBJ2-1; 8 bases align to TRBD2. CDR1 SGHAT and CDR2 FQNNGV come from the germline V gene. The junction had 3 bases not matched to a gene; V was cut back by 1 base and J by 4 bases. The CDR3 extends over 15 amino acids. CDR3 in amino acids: CASSLGAGEYNEQFF. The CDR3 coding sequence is TGTGCCAGCAGCTTAGGAGCGGGGGAGTACAATGAGCAGTTCTTC.

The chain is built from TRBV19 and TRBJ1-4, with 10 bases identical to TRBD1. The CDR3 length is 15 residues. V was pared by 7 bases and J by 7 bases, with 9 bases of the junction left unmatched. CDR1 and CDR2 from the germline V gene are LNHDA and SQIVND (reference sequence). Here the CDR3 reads CASMVGQGFGEKLFF. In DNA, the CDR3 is TGTGCCAGTATGGTGGGACAGGGGTTTGGTGAAAAACTGTTTTTT. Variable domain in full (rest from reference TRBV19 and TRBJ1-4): DGGITQSPKYLFRKEGQNVTLSCEQNLNHDAMYWYRQDPGQGLRLIYYSQIVNDFQKGDIAEGYSVSREKKESFPLTVTSAQKNPTAFYLCASMVGQGFGEKLFFGSGTQLSVL.

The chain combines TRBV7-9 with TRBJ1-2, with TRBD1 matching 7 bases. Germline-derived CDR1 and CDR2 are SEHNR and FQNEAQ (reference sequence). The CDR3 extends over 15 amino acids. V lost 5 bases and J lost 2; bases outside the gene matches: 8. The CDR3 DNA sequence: TGTGCCAGCAGCCCTAGTGGGACAGAGAACTATGGCTACACCTTC. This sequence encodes CASSPSGTENYGYTF.

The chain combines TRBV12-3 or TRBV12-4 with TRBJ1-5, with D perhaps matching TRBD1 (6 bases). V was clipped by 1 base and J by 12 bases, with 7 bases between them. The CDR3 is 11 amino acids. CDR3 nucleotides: TGTGCCAGCAGTTTAGGACAGGACCAGCATTTT. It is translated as CASSLGQDQHF.

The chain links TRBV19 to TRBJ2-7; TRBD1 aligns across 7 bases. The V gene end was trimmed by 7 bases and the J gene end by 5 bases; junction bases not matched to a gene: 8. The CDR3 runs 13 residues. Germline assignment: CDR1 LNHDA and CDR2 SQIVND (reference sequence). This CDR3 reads CASTPQGVHEQYF. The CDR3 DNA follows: TGTGCCAGTACCCCGCAGGGGGTCCACGAGCAGTACTTC.

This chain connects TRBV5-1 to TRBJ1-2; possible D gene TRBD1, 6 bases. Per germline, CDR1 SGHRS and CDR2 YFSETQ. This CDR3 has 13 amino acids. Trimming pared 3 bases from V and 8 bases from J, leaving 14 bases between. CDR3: CASSYYRDSGYTF. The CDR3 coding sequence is TGCGCCAGCAGCTATTACAGGGATTCGGGCTACACCTTC.

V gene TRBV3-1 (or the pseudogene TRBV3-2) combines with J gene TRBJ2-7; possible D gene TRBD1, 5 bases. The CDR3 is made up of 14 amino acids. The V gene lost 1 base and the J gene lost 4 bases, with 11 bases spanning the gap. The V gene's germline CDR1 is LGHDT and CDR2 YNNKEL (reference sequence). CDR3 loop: CASSQATGHYEQYF. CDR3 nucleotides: TGTGCCAGCAGCCAAGCTACAGGACATTACGAGCAGTACTTC.

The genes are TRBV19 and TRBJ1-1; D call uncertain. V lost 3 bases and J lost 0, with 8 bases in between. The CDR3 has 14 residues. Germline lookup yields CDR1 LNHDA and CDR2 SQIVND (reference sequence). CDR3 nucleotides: TGTGCCAGTAGTATCGGGAGGGTGAACACTGAAGCTTTCTTT. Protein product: CASSIGRVNTEAFF.

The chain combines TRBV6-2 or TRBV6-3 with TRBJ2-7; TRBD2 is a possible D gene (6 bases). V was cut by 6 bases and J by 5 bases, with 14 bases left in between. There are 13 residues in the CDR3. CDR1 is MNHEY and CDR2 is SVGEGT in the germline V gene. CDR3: CASSHGSSNEQYF. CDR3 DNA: TGTGCCAGCAGCCACGGGAGTTCCAACGAGCAGTACTTC.